The sequence of this T cell receptor beta chain was determined in a study of T cells in Graves' hyperthyroidism and ophthalmopathy. The study, taken as a whole, reports: Blood held most thyroid clonotypes expanded above 0.001 frequency.

On this clonotype itself: Antigen specificity is unknown.

Unmatched junction bases numbered 5, after V lost 7 bases and J lost 3 bases. The CDR3 spans 12 residues. Germline values: CDR1 SQVTM, CDR2 ANQGSEA. Ophthalmopathy cases met thresholds of Clinical Activity Score at least 3, NOSPECS grade at least 4 and duration under 3 months. RNA transcripts served as the template for amplifying TCR beta CDR3 regions. HTBI primers were used for first-round RT-PCR of the TCR CDR3. TCRdb recomputed calls from the multiplex PCR reads with MiXCR, one row per CDR3 protein. In the table there are about 640,000 distinct CDR3 sequences, more than 20% of which are singletons.

This chain links TRBV29-1 with TRBJ2-5, with 7 nucleotides matching TRBD2. The origin of this receptor is a man aged 25-45 years with Graves' ophthalmopathy. The sample was blood. CDR3 sequence reads: CSGALAEETQYF. CDR3 sequence (DNA): TGCAGCGGCGCCCTAGCGGAAGAGACCCAGTACTTC.